This TCR beta chain was recorded in a study of radiation and T cells in renal cell carcinoma. As for time point: baseline pretreatment blood. Specified treatment: 15 Gy SBRT to primary tumor, nephrectomy 4 weeks later. TCRdb's copy holds only in-frame clones and misses some; the assay was immunoSEQ multiplex PCR. The sample records 150,000 or so clones, 88% being singletons. The ends were cut back, 0 bases at V and 9 bases at J, with 14 bases in the middle. Germline V gene data show CDR1 as MNHNY and CDR2 as SVGAGI (reference sequence). This CDR3 region has 14 residues. The source was blood, collected from a patient whose treatment included radiotherapy and nephrectomy. The chain joins TRBV6-6 to TRBJ2-5; unclear D gene. This TCR was sampled from an older woman with renal cell carcinoma. CDR3 sequence (DNA): TGTGCCAGCAGTTACTCGAGGATGCCGGAGCCCCAGTACTTC. This sequence encodes CASSYSRMPEPQYF.